This T cell receptor (beta chain) was sequenced during a study of vaccination and CD4 T cells after COVID-19. Study in general: Samples taken post-COVID came a median 101 days after diagnosis, ranging from 35 to 161.

CD4+ T cells that had been cultured provided DNA sequenced with the Oncomine TCR Beta short-read assay. TCRdb reprocessed the PCR reads with MiXCR, giving one entry per CDR3 protein. The table records about 19,000 distinct CDR3 sequences, 48% of them present only once. About this clonotype: Its antigen is as yet unknown.

Specified treatment: approximately 9-day PBMC culture with coronavirus spike peptide pools or control peptides (ViraFEST assay). From the approximately 10-day cultures, CD4+ T cells were isolated by negative selection. CDR3 length: 12 residues. Germline V CDR1 and CDR2: SEHNR, FQNEAQ (reference sequence). V was shortened by 0 bases and J by 9 bases, with 8 bases between the two germline ends. The sample consisted of CD4+ T cells from blood, cultured in vitro, taken after SARS-CoV-2 vaccination. V usage is TRBV7-9 and J usage is TRBJ1-1; D uncertain. This receptor was taken from a human donor who had recovered from COVID-19. This CDR3 reads CASSLAGSKAFF. In DNA form, the CDR3 reads TGTGCCAGCAGCTTAGCGGGTTCAAAAGCTTTCTTT.